This T cell receptor (beta chain) was captured in a study of cytomegalovirus exposure and HLA in healthy donors. Study as a whole: Earlier, roughly 180 million T cells were analyzed, and around 100 million unique TCR beta sequences were found among them. Notes on the study in general: Some highly shared sequence variants likely arose as a pipeline artifact. A later analysis showed HLA-associated TCR beta chains outstripping equally common others in clonal expansion.

Between the trimmed V and J ends, which lost 4 bases and 4 bases, there was a span of 11 bases. The CDR3 contains 15 residues. Germline V gene data show CDR1 as SEHNR and CDR2 as FQNEAQ (reference sequence). On this clone itself: What it binds is unknown.

Donors showed nominal health when sampled, although they likely had unrecorded immune exposures. The PCR was carried out with 60 Vbeta primers and 13 Jbeta primers. The table came from immunoSEQ multiplex PCR; TCRdb's copy has only in-frame clones and leaves some out. The table shows 100,000 to 120,000 clones, with about three quarters occurring only once. Specimen: PBMCs. The clonotype was recovered from a woman aged 25 to 39 in good health and CMV-seronegative. V and J are TRBV7-9 and TRBJ2-6; perhaps TRBD1 as D (5 bases). Written as DNA, the CDR3 is TGTGCCAGCAGCTGGCAGGGTTCCGGGGCCAACGTCCTGACTTTC. Translating it yields CASSWQGSGANVLTF.